A selection of T cell receptor beta chains follows, all from one sample in a study of Graves' ophthalmopathy and Graves' hyperthyroidism. TCRdb recomputed calls from the multiplex PCR reads with MiXCR, one row per CDR3 protein. Here the sample spans 400,000 to 450,000 distinct CDR3 sequences, roughly 21% being singletons. Material for sequencing was peripheral blood. These receptors all come from a woman between 18 and 29 years old with stable Graves' hyperthyroidism. The CDR3 runs from the conserved cysteine through the conserved F or W. The D gene is left open where the match is weak.

d_call j_call v_call cdr3_aa
TRBD2 TRBJ2-5 TRBV6-5 CASSYGGGGQETQYF
- TRBJ2-7 TRBV29-1 CSVARGLDEQYF
- TRBJ2-4 TRBV6-2/TRBV6-3 CASSYSGNIQYF
- TRBJ2-7 TRBV5-5 CASSLRVGLPPAEQYF
- TRBJ1-1 TRBV6-2/TRBV6-3 CASTDGSMNSEAFF
- TRBJ1-1 TRBV27 CASSLVKDTEAFF
- TRBJ1-3 TRBV7-2 CASSLAGYGNTIYF
- TRBJ2-3 TRBV24-1 CATSDLGTDTDTQYF
TRBD2 TRBJ2-2 TRBV7-9 CASSREGRYGELFF
- TRBJ2-5 TRBV7-3 CASGLGGQETQYF
- TRBJ1-1 TRBV5-4 CASSLWAMNTEAFF
- TRBJ1-1 TRBV6-1 CASRQTGGNTEAFF
TRBD1 TRBJ2-6 TRBV18 CASSTRQGSGANVLTF
- TRBJ2-7 TRBV7-2 CASSPRGGPVGGYEQYF
TRBD2 TRBJ2-6 TRBV12-3/TRBV12-4 CATRGGVSGANVLTF
TRBD2 TRBJ2-7 TRBV15 CATGGTSGNEQYF
- TRBJ2-2 TRBV6-5 CASSYRKNTGELFF
- TRBJ1-2 TRBV10-3 CAISESIGHGYTF